This TCR beta chain derives from a study of CD8+ T cells in alopecia areata. Study results and caveats: Scalp sample data also include resident alphabeta T cells from normal skin. Compared with normal scalp, lesional scalp had higher clonality and more expanded CD8+ clones.

A note on this clone: The antigen is undetermined.

The authors extracted RNA and reverse transcribed it into cDNA as the sequencing template. Sequenced by immunoSEQ multiplex PCR; TCRdb stores in-frame clones only, minus some. The table shows under 130,000 clones, with about 60% occurring only once. PBMCs provided sorted CD4+ and CD8+ T cells. The sequence was collected from a human donor in good health. The sequenced sample was CD4+ T cells sorted from blood.

CDR3 nucleotides: TGTGCCAGCAGTTTGGGACAGGGGGATGGCTACACCTTC. Encoded protein: CASSLGQGDGYTF. The V call is TRBV7-9, the J call TRBJ1-2; 11 bases are shared with TRBD1. V lost 6 bases to trimming and J lost 6 bases; unmatched junction nucleotides: 3. The CDR3 spans 13 residues. Germline V gives CDR1 SEHNR, CDR2 FQNEAQ (reference sequence).